A selection of T cell receptor beta chains follows, all from one sample in a study of post-analysis software for immune sequencing data. MiXCR, applied by TCRdb to the PCR reads, yields one record per CDR3 protein. In the table there are over 150,000 distinct CDR3 sequences, about 29% of which are singletons. The sequencing sample was made of blood. These TCRs come from a girl under 18 with multiple sclerosis. CDR3s include the opening cysteine and the closing phenylalanine or tryptophan. A D gene is named only where the DNA matches it firmly. For some rows the clone size is stated as once, few or many, or as a class when expanded; others skip it.

j_gene: TRBJ2-1; abundance: many; d_gene: TRBD2; v_gene: TRBV20-1; CDR3nt: TGCAGTGCTAGAGATACGGCTAGCGGGAGTAGTGAGCAGTTCTTC; CDR3aa: CSARDTASGSSEQFF
j_gene: TRBJ2-1; abundance: -; d_gene: -; v_gene: TRBV14; CDR3nt: TGTACCAGCAGCCGGGACGACCTCAGCTCCTACAATGAGCAGTTCTTC; CDR3aa: CTSSRDDLSSYNEQFF
j_gene: TRBJ2-7; abundance: -; d_gene: TRBD2; v_gene: TRBV3-1; CDR3nt: TGTGCCAGCAGCCAAGATGCCATAGCGGGAGGGCTCCCCTACGAGCAGTACTTC; CDR3aa: CASSQDAIAGGLPYEQYF
j_gene: TRBJ2-1; abundance: once; d_gene: -; v_gene: TRBV20-1; CDR3nt: TGCAGTGCTAGGGCCCCTCCCGAACGATACGGGGATGAGCAGTTCTTC; CDR3aa: CSARAPPERYGDEQFF
j_gene: TRBJ1-5; abundance: few; d_gene: -; v_gene: TRBV12-3/TRBV12-4; CDR3nt: TGTGCCAGCAGTTTATTCACAGGGAGCAATCAGCCCCAGCATTTT; CDR3aa: CASSLFTGSNQPQHF
j_gene: TRBJ1-2; abundance: -; d_gene: -; v_gene: TRBV7-2; CDR3nt: TGTGCCAGCCGCCCTGGCGGGAGGGGATACACCTTC; CDR3aa: CASRPGGRGYTF
j_gene: TRBJ2-7; abundance: -; d_gene: -; v_gene: TRBV18; CDR3nt: TGTGCCAGCTCACCAATGGGGCGTCCATACGAGCAGTACTTC; CDR3aa: CASSPMGRPYEQYF
j_gene: TRBJ1-4; abundance: many; d_gene: -; v_gene: TRBV28; CDR3nt: TGTGCCAGCAGTCCGTGGGAATATGCAACTAATGAAAAACTGTTTTTT; CDR3aa: CASSPWEYATNEKLFF
j_gene: TRBJ2-3; abundance: few; d_gene: TRBD2; v_gene: TRBV12-3/TRBV12-4; CDR3nt: TGTGCCAGCAGCCAAAGGACTAGCGGGACCTCAGATACGCAGTATTTT; CDR3aa: CASSQRTSGTSDTQYF
j_gene: TRBJ1-5; abundance: many; d_gene: -; v_gene: TRBV5-1; CDR3nt: TGCGCCAGCAGCTTGGACAGCCATAGCAATCAGCCCCAGCATTTT; CDR3aa: CASSLDSHSNQPQHF
j_gene: TRBJ1-2; abundance: few; d_gene: -; v_gene: TRBV12-3/TRBV12-4; CDR3nt: TGTGCCAGCAGTTTAATCCCCAGGGAGGATGGCTACACCTTC; CDR3aa: CASSLIPREDGYTF
j_gene: TRBJ2-7; abundance: many; d_gene: -; v_gene: TRBV7-3; CDR3nt: TGTGCCAGCAGCCAAGGACAGACCTACGAGCAGTACTTC; CDR3aa: CASSQGQTYEQYF
j_gene: TRBJ1-2; abundance: many; d_gene: -; v_gene: TRBV20-1; CDR3nt: TGCAGTGCTGATCGGGAAAAGTCCGCCTATGGCTACACCTTC; CDR3aa: CSADREKSAYGYTF
j_gene: TRBJ2-3; abundance: -; d_gene: TRBD1; v_gene: TRBV18; CDR3nt: TGTACCAGCTCACCTAGGGGACAGGGTACAGATACGCAGTATTTT; CDR3aa: CTSSPRGQGTDTQYF
j_gene: TRBJ2-3; abundance: many; d_gene: TRBD2; v_gene: TRBV12-3/TRBV12-4; CDR3nt: TGTGCCAGCAGTTTAGGGACTAGCGTAGCCGTTGATACGCAGTATTTT; CDR3aa: CASSLGTSVAVDTQYF
j_gene: TRBJ1-2; abundance: -; d_gene: -; v_gene: TRBV12-3/TRBV12-4; CDR3nt: TGTGCCAGCAGTTTAGATCAATACAGGGCCCCTGGCTACACCTTC; CDR3aa: CASSLDQYRAPGYTF
j_gene: TRBJ1-2; abundance: many; d_gene: -; v_gene: TRBV29-1; CDR3nt: TGCAGCGTTGGAGAGGGAGACTATGGCTACACCTTC; CDR3aa: CSVGEGDYGYTF
j_gene: TRBJ2-7; abundance: many; d_gene: -; v_gene: TRBV3-1; CDR3nt: TGTGCCAGCAGCCAAGAGGAAGATATTTACGAGCAGTACTTC; CDR3aa: CASSQEEDIYEQYF
j_gene: TRBJ2-3; abundance: -; d_gene: -; v_gene: TRBV4-1; CDR3nt: TGCGCCGACCCAACCCCGGGACAAGGCACAGATACGCAGTATTTT; CDR3aa: CADPTPGQGTDTQYF
j_gene: TRBJ2-5; abundance: many; d_gene: -; v_gene: TRBV6-5; CDR3nt: TGTGCCAGCAGTTACACCCCTCCAGGGGACGGGACCCAGTACTTC; CDR3aa: CASSYTPPGDGTQYF
j_gene: TRBJ1-3; abundance: few; d_gene: -; v_gene: TRBV20-1; CDR3nt: TGCAGTGCTACCCGAGGGGCGGGAAACACCATATATTTT; CDR3aa: CSATRGAGNTIYF
j_gene: TRBJ1-6; abundance: few; d_gene: -; v_gene: TRBV12-3/TRBV12-4; CDR3nt: TGTGCCAGCACCCCCACCAGGGGTTCACCCCTCCACTTT; CDR3aa: CASTPTRGSPLHF
j_gene: TRBJ2-7; abundance: many; d_gene: TRBD1; v_gene: TRBV30; CDR3nt: TGTGCCTGGGCGGACAGGGGTTACGAGCAGTACTTC; CDR3aa: CAWADRGYEQYF
j_gene: TRBJ2-2; abundance: once; d_gene: TRBD1; v_gene: TRBV5-6; CDR3nt: TGTGCCAGCAGCCGGACAGGGAACACCGGGGAGCTGTTTTTT; CDR3aa: CASSRTGNTGELFF
j_gene: TRBJ2-5; abundance: -; d_gene: TRBD2; v_gene: TRBV10-3; CDR3nt: TGTGCCGTCAGTGAGGGGACTAGCGGGAGGCTTCTCTCAGAGACCCAGTACTTC; CDR3aa: CAVSEGTSGRLLSETQYF
j_gene: TRBJ2-7; abundance: -; d_gene: TRBD2; v_gene: TRBV7-9; CDR3nt: TGTGCCAGCAGCCATGGAGGACTAGCGGGAGCCTACGAGCAGTACTTC; CDR3aa: CASSHGGLAGAYEQYF
j_gene: TRBJ1-2; abundance: many; d_gene: -; v_gene: TRBV29-1; CDR3nt: TGCAGCGTTGACCCGAGGGGCGGACGAGGCTATGGCTACACCTTC; CDR3aa: CSVDPRGGRGYGYTF
j_gene: TRBJ1-5; abundance: -; d_gene: -; v_gene: TRBV5-5; CDR3nt: TGTGCCAGCAGCCCGACCATAGACAATCAGCCCCAGCATTTT; CDR3aa: CASSPTIDNQPQHF
j_gene: TRBJ1-2; abundance: many; d_gene: -; v_gene: TRBV6-2/TRBV6-3; CDR3nt: TGTGCCAGCAGTTACAGGGATGGCTACACCTTC; CDR3aa: CASSYRDGYTF
j_gene: TRBJ2-7; abundance: many; d_gene: TRBD2; v_gene: TRBV7-3; CDR3nt: TGTGCCAGCAGCCTAATACCTCTAGCGGGAGTCAACGAGCAGTACTTC; CDR3aa: CASSLIPLAGVNEQYF
j_gene: TRBJ1-5; abundance: few; d_gene: -; v_gene: TRBV2; CDR3nt: TGTGCCAGCGGTGGGTACGGTCAGCCCCAGCATTTT; CDR3aa: CASGGYGQPQHF
j_gene: TRBJ2-1; abundance: -; d_gene: -; v_gene: TRBV5-1; CDR3nt: TGCGCCAGCAGCGAGACTACTTACAATGAGCAGTTCTTC; CDR3aa: CASSETTYNEQFF
j_gene: TRBJ1-6; abundance: few; d_gene: -; v_gene: TRBV27; CDR3nt: TGTGCCAGCAGTTTTCAGGAATTCGGTAATTCACCCCTCCACTTT; CDR3aa: CASSFQEFGNSPLHF
j_gene: TRBJ1-2; abundance: many; d_gene: -; v_gene: TRBV5-1; CDR3nt: TGCGCCAGCAGCTTCGGCCTAACCGGAGGTAGTGGCTACACCTTC; CDR3aa: CASSFGLTGGSGYTF
j_gene: TRBJ1-1; abundance: -; d_gene: TRBD1; v_gene: TRBV20-1; CDR3nt: TGCAGTGCTAGAGATAGGGGGCCCCCTGAAGCTTTCTTT; CDR3aa: CSARDRGPPEAFF
j_gene: TRBJ1-1; abundance: few; d_gene: -; v_gene: TRBV29-1; CDR3nt: TGCAGCGTTGTCCGGGACGGCCTAGAAGCTTTCTTT; CDR3aa: CSVVRDGLEAFF
j_gene: TRBJ2-3; abundance: -; d_gene: TRBD1; v_gene: TRBV5-1; CDR3nt: TGCGCCAGCAGCCCGGGACAGGCGGTTACAGATACGCAGTATTTT; CDR3aa: CASSPGQAVTDTQYF
j_gene: TRBJ2-3; abundance: -; d_gene: TRBD2; v_gene: TRBV14; CDR3nt: TGTGCCAGCAGCCCAGAGGGACTAGCGGGAGCCTATACGCAGTATTTT; CDR3aa: CASSPEGLAGAYTQYF
j_gene: TRBJ2-7; abundance: many; d_gene: -; v_gene: TRBV7-7; CDR3nt: TGTGCTAGCAGCTTAGGATACAGGGATGAGCAGTACTTC; CDR3aa: CASSLGYRDEQYF
j_gene: TRBJ1-1; abundance: -; d_gene: -; v_gene: TRBV2; CDR3nt: TGTGCCACCCGGGGGGAGATGAACACTGAAGCTTTCTTT; CDR3aa: CATRGEMNTEAFF
j_gene: TRBJ2-3; abundance: few; d_gene: -; v_gene: TRBV14; CDR3nt: TGTGCCAGCAGCCCCCTGGGGCGCAGCACAGGTACGCAGTATTTT; CDR3aa: CASSPLGRSTGTQYF
j_gene: TRBJ2-3; abundance: -; d_gene: TRBD2; v_gene: TRBV29-1; CDR3nt: TGCAGCGTCGCGGGACTAGCGGGAGGCGGGGATACGCAGTATTTT; CDR3aa: CSVAGLAGGGDTQYF
j_gene: TRBJ1-2; abundance: many; d_gene: -; v_gene: TRBV15; CDR3nt: TGTGCCACCAGCAGAGGGTCCGACTATGGCTACACCTTC; CDR3aa: CATSRGSDYGYTF
j_gene: TRBJ2-7; abundance: few; d_gene: -; v_gene: TRBV20-1; CDR3nt: TGCAGTGCTAGAACCGGGACACGCGACTACGAGCAGTACTTC; CDR3aa: CSARTGTRDYEQYF
j_gene: TRBJ2-1; abundance: -; d_gene: TRBD2; v_gene: TRBV2; CDR3nt: TGTGCCAGCAGTGAAGGACTAGCGGGGTACAATGAGCAGTTCTTC; CDR3aa: CASSEGLAGYNEQFF
j_gene: TRBJ2-3; abundance: many; d_gene: -; v_gene: TRBV7-3; CDR3nt: TGTGCCAGCAGCTCCATAGGAGCGTCAGATACGCAGTATTTT; CDR3aa: CASSSIGASDTQYF
j_gene: TRBJ2-1; abundance: many; d_gene: TRBD2; v_gene: TRBV6-5; CDR3nt: TGTGCCAGCAGTTCCCCGGGACTAGCGGCGACCGATATCTCCTACAATGAGCAGTTCTTC; CDR3aa: CASSSPGLAATDISYNEQFF
j_gene: TRBJ2-1; abundance: -; d_gene: -; v_gene: TRBV5-1; CDR3nt: TGCGCCAGCAGTCCCCTACTAAGGGGGAACAATGAGCAGTTCTTC; CDR3aa: CASSPLLRGNNEQFF
j_gene: TRBJ2-5; abundance: few; d_gene: -; v_gene: TRBV20-1; CDR3nt: TGCAGTGCTGGCCCGAACAGGGTTAGGGGCCAAGAGACCCAGTACTTC; CDR3aa: CSAGPNRVRGQETQYF
j_gene: TRBJ2-5; abundance: -; d_gene: TRBD1; v_gene: TRBV12-3/TRBV12-4; CDR3nt: TGTGCCGGCAGAGCGACAGGGGAAGGGACCCAGTACTTC; CDR3aa: CAGRATGEGTQYF
j_gene: TRBJ2-3; abundance: few; d_gene: -; v_gene: TRBV5-1; CDR3nt: TGCGCCAGCAGTTCCCCGTATACGCAGTATTTT; CDR3aa: CASSSPYTQYF
j_gene: TRBJ2-7; abundance: many; d_gene: -; v_gene: TRBV28; CDR3nt: TGTGCCAGCAGTTCTACCCGGTACCCATCCTACGAGCAGTACTTC; CDR3aa: CASSSTRYPSYEQYF
j_gene: TRBJ2-5; abundance: many; d_gene: -; v_gene: TRBV11-1; CDR3nt: TGTGCCAGCAGCTTAGGAGGGGAAGAGACCCAGTACTTC; CDR3aa: CASSLGGEETQYF
j_gene: TRBJ2-3; abundance: few; d_gene: -; v_gene: TRBV5-5; CDR3nt: TGTGCCAGCCTCACCGGAGGGGCCGGGCGAACAGATACGCAGTATTTT; CDR3aa: CASLTGGAGRTDTQYF